This T cell receptor beta chain was sequenced for a study of PD-1 blockade in classical Hodgkin lymphoma (dated by TCRdb to the early 2020s). Turning to the overall study: To define a peripheral blood immune signature of response to PD-1 blockade in classical Hodgkin lymphoma, the study combined TCR beta sequencing with CyTOF. What the study reported, not specific to this receptor: Baseline TCR diversity was reported to be lower in newly diagnosed patients than in healthy donors, and even lower in relapsed/refractory patients. The study was restricted to a single clinical trial cohort, and the causes of repertoire differences, possibly disease activity or prior therapy, were left undefined.

In light of the paper, this sample's time point label describes: newly diagnosed, previously untreated cHL patient sample. Magnetic negative selection with a Miltenyi CD8+ T cell isolation kit was used to purify CD8+ T cells from thawed PBMCs. PBMCs from patients with newly diagnosed, previously untreated classical Hodgkin lymphoma were sequenced as a comparison group for the relapsed/refractory trial patients. Peripheral blood was collected in 8 mL Vacutainer Cell Preparation Tubes, from which PBMCs were isolated by centrifugation and then cryopreserved. Purified CD4+ and CD8+ fractions were prepared only for cases where an additional PBMC sample was available. Magnetically labelled cells were depleted on LS columns in a quadroMACS separator, and the flow-through was collected as the purified fraction. Between the V and J ends, shortened by 4 bases and 4 bases respectively, the junction contains 15 bases. Based on the germline V gene (reference sequence), the CDR1 and CDR2 sequences are MNHEY and SMNVEV. The CDR3 covers 15 residues, taking in both the cysteine and the phenylalanine. Just the 45-base CDR3 DNA is kept, in frame starting at base 1.

This clone was counted only a few times. No antigen is known for it. No base qualities exist here, and no much larger clone lies one base off it. The Qiagen DNeasy kit was used to extract genomic DNA both from unsorted PBMCs and from the negatively selected CD4+ and CD8+ fractions. TCR beta CDR3 regions were subjected to amplification by immunoSEQ multiplex PCR with primers that anneal to V and J segments. A synthetic immune receptor repertoire was used to minimize amplification bias, and any remaining bias was removed computationally after sequencing. From the authors' description of their analysis: Custom Python scripts were used to quantify repertoire diversity as the Shannon entropy index. Unsorted, CD4+ and CD8+ repertoires were analyzed separately, except in combined analyses where CD4+ and CD8+ sequences were merged in silico. TCRdb mirrors the immuneACCESS table, restricted to in-frame sequences. Some clones are absent from its copies; in checked studies, under half trace to an unresolved V gene, and the reason for the others is unknown. V and J calls and clone size are those listed in that table; D and trimming were worked out from the DNA. Within this sample are about 3,200 clones, with around 70% of them counted one time only. The leading ten clones occupy 21% of the sample.

The V gene is TRBV27 and the J gene is TRBJ2-3; the D assignment is uncertain and may be TRBD1 or TRBD2, with 5 bases supporting each. The source material was CD8+ T cells from blood. The clonotype originates from a human donor with classical Hodgkin lymphoma. The DNA sequence is given as TGTGCCAGCAGTTGGGACCCCCTTGGCGCAGATACGCAGTATTTT. The resulting protein is CASSWDPLGADTQYF.